Below, one T cell receptor beta chain is given with its context. J lost 1 base, V lost 5 bases, and 9 bases had no gene match. Germline assignment: CDR1 SEHNR and CDR2 FQNEAQ (reference sequence). The CDR3 has 16 residues. Samples from alopecia areata patients were lesional scalp punch biopsies and peripheral blood. RNA was extracted and reverse transcribed into cDNA as the sequencing template. Sequencing used immunoSEQ multiplex PCR; TCRdb keeps in-frame clones, though not all of them. Of some 200,000 clones in the sample, 59% were seen once. The data derive from a study of CD8+ T cells in alopecia areata.

The origin of this receptor is a human donor with alopecia areata. V and J are TRBV7-9 and TRBJ2-5, with TRBD1 matching 8 bases. The sequences come from CD4+ T cells sorted from blood, collected at week 0. The CDR3 protein is CASSKRTGFSQETQYF. The CDR3 DNA sequence: TGTGCCAGCAGCAAGAGGACAGGGTTCTCCCAAGAGACCCAGTACTTC.